The 9 T cell receptor beta chains below all came from one sample that was sequenced in a study of tumor-infiltrating lymphocytes in primary liver carcinoma. Co-extraction of RNA and DNA was performed on 20-30 mg of unsorted bulk tissue. TCR beta cDNA came from about 500 ng total RNA, primed with a constant-region primer. Three nested multiplex PCR rounds of slightly modified ARM-PCR generated TCR beta libraries. The first two PCR rounds, roughly 9 cycles each, used TRBV1-TRBV30 forward primers and a C-beta reverse primer. From the multiplex PCR reads, TCRdb called clonotypes with MiXCR, one entry per CDR3 protein. The table records 60,000 to 90,000 distinct CDR3 sequences, roughly 69% of them present only once. Sequenced sample: liver tumor tissue from sampling region 4. Stated subset: tumor region T4, right-lateral pole. These receptor sequences come from a man aged 40-55 years with primary liver carcinoma and hepatitis B virus infection.

On this clonotype itself: This clone may be a read error of a much larger clone one base away. A read error is likely, as this CDR3 ends without the conserved phenylalanine or tryptophan. This chain joins TRBV13 and TRBJ2-7; D is unclear. Germline CDR1 reads PRHDT; CDR2 reads FYEKMQ (reference sequence). Trimming shortened V by 4 bases and J by 6 bases, and 7 bases separated the two germline ends. CDR3 length equals 11 residues. DNA of the CDR3: TGTGCCAGCAGCTCCGGTCCCGAGCAGTACCTC. It specifies CASSSGPEQYL.

Details on this clonotype: Without the conserved terminal phenylalanine or tryptophan, this CDR3 likely stems from a read error. The limits of the CDR3 on the DNA are not certain, so only TCRdb's listed CDR3 is given. The gene calls are TRBV11-1 and TRBJ2-7; the listed D gene, TRBD2, was not tested against the DNA. The CDR3 is made up of 14 amino acids, end residues included. Germline CDR1 SGHAT, CDR2 FQDESV (reference sequence). The CDR3 sequence: CASSPDSGRYELYS.

As regards this clonotype: At one end the junction does not follow the germline gene, possibly because of a read error. The J gene is TRBJ2-5, the V gene TRBV29-1, with D unresolved. CDR3 length: 13 amino acids. Germline V lookup: CDR1 SQVTM, CDR2 ANQGSEA. CDR3 nucleotides: TGCAACGTTGAAGGTCAGTTAACAGAGACCCAGTACTTC. Residues: CNVEGQLTETQYF.

For this clonotype: The junction and the germline gene differ at one end; a read error may be behind it. The chain recombines TRBV4-1 with TRBJ2-5; possible D gene TRBD1, 5 bases. The CDR3 runs 13 residues. Germline values: CDR1 MGHRA, CDR2 YSYEKL. CDR3 protein: CASSPGREETQYF. CDR3 DNA: TGCGCCAGCAGCCCCGGCAGGGAAGAGACCCAATACTTC.

As for this clonotype: One end of the junction varies from germline; a read error may be responsible. The chain has TRBV11-2 and TRBJ2-1, with 8 bases matching TRBD2. Germline loops: CDR1 SGHAT, CDR2 FQNNGV. CDR3 length: 16 amino acids. The CDR3, as DNA: TGTGCCAGCAGCTTGGATATCGGACTAGCCACGGGTGAGCAATACTTC. The encoded protein is CASSLDIGLATGEQYF.

Comment on this clonotype: The junction shows a germline mismatch at one end, possibly a read error. The chain uses TRBV29-1 and TRBJ2-6; D remains ambiguous. The V gene's germline CDR1 is SQVTM and CDR2 ANQGSEA. This CDR3 region has 14 residues. The CDR3 DNA reads TGCAGCTTTGAAGGTGGATCTGGGGCCAACGTCCTGACTTTC. Translation: CSFEGGSGANVLTF.

At least ten counts were recorded for this clonotype. This chain connects TRBV28 to TRBJ2-2; 7 nucleotides match TRBD1. Trimming took 10 bases from V and 1 from J; bases not matched to a gene: 6. The CDR3 runs to 14 residues. From germline, CDR1 is MDHEN and CDR2 SYDVKM. The CDR3 reads CATSRTGNTGELFF. The CDR3 DNA is TGTGCCACTTCTCGGACAGGGAACACCGGGGAGCTGTTTTTT.

Details on this clonotype: One end of the junction does not line up with germline, which may come from a read error. The chain couples TRBV10-2 to TRBJ2-5; the D gene is possibly TRBD2 (5 bases). The CDR3 contains 12 residues. Germline CDR1 reads WSHSY; CDR2 reads SAAADI. CDR3 sequence: CVVGDPSETQYF. The CDR3, as DNA: TGCGTCGTCGGGGATCCGAGCGAGACCCAATACTTC.

V gene TRBV11-2 combines with J gene TRBJ1-3; D is uncertain. The CDR3 loop spans 14 amino acids. CDR1 and CDR2 (germline): SGHAT, FQNNGV. Between the trimmed V and J ends, which lost 10 bases and 5 bases, there was a span of 18 bases. The CDR3 bases are TGTGCCATCATCAAGTGGGAGAATAGAAACACCATATATTTT. It yields the protein CAIIKWENRNTIYF.